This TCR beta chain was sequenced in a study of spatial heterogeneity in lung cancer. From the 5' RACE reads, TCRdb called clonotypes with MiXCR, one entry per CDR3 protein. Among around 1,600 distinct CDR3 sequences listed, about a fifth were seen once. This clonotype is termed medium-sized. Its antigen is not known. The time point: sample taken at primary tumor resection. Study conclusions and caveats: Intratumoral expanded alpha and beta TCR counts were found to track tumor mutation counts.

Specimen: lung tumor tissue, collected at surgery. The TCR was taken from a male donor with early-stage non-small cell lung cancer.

CDR3 region: CASSQYRVLGANVLTF. In DNA, the CDR3 is TGCGCCAGCAGCCAATACAGGGTACTTGGGGCCAACGTCCTGACTTTC. V gene TRBV4-3 combines with J gene TRBJ2-6; D possibly corresponds to TRBD1 (6 bases). The germline CDR1 and CDR2 sequences are LGHNA and YSLEER. The V end was cut by 2 bases, the J end by 3 bases, with 11 bases between. CDR3 size: 16 residues.